A few counts support the clone carrying this TCR beta chain. This CDR3 is also generated by other DNA sequences in the sample. The record originates from a study of beta chain features in type 1 diabetes. Reverse transcribing all isolated RNA meant expressed TCRB transcripts were sequenced. The assay was immunoSEQ multiplex PCR, and TCRdb's table has in-frame clones only and misses some. The profile shows about 900,000 clones, about a sixth of them singletons. There are 15 residues in the CDR3. V lost 5 bases and J lost 5; bases outside the gene matches: 5. CDR1 is MDHEN and CDR2 is SYDVKM in the germline V gene.

The sequencing input was naive CD4+ T cells from blood. This TCR came from a woman aged 18-29 years in good health. The chain employs TRBV28 and TRBJ2-1, with 11 nucleotides matching TRBD2. In DNA form, the CDR3 reads TGTGCCAGCAGTCCCGGGACTAGCGGTAACAATGAGCAGTTCTTC. Its protein product is CASSPGTSGNNEQFF.